These 11 T cell receptor beta chains were all obtained from the same sample, sequenced in a study of T cells in Graves' hyperthyroidism and ophthalmopathy. Amplified TCR beta CDR3 regions derived from RNA transcripts. HTBI primers were employed in a first-round RT-PCR of the TCR CDR3. In TCRdb, the multiplex PCR reads were re-called with MiXCR into one record per CDR3 protein. The sample records about 640,000 distinct CDR3 sequences, about 14% being singletons. The specimen was blood. The receptors come from a woman aged 45-65 years with Graves' ophthalmopathy.

This clonotype was found many times. This sequence joins TRBV28 and TRBJ2-7; no firm D call. The ends were cut back, 5 bases at V and 2 bases at J, with 16 bases in the middle. The germline V gene encodes CDR1 MDHEN and CDR2 SYDVKM. This CDR3 region has 15 residues. CDR3 coding DNA: TGTGCCAGCAGTCTGATCGGCAGGCCCCCCTACGAGCAGTACTTC. It is translated as CASSLIGRPPYEQYF.

This clonotype was seen a handful of times. The chain recombines TRBV9 with TRBJ2-3, with D possibly TRBD2 on 6 matching bases. The length of the CDR3 is 15 residues. V shed 6 bases and J shed 2 bases, with 16 bases lying between them. In germline, CDR1 is SGDLS, CDR2 YYNGEE. The CDR3 DNA sequence: TGTGCCAGCACCGGTGGGGCGGGATCCACAGATACGCAGTATTTT. Amino acids: CASTGGAGSTDTQYF.

In regard to this clonotype: At one of its ends the junction is not consistent with the germline gene, which may arise from a read error. V gene TRBV2 combines with J gene TRBJ2-7; TRBD1 might be the D (5 bases). CDR3 length: 13 amino acids. Per germline, CDR1 SNHLY and CDR2 FYNNEI. CDR3 amino acids: CASSGRVLAEQCF. CDR3 nucleotides: TGTGCCAGCAGTGGCAGGGTGCTGGCCGAGCAGTGCTTC.

The V gene is TRBV28, the J gene TRBJ1-5, with D perhaps TRBD1 (6 bases). Germline V CDR1 and CDR2: MDHEN, SYDVKM. CDR3 length: 18 amino acids. Trimming cost V 1 base and J 0 bases, with 16 bases left between them. The CDR3 coding sequence is TGTGCCAGCAGTTTATCGCCTCCACAGGGAAATAGCAATCAGCCCCAGCATTTT. This sequence encodes CASSLSPPQGNSNQPQHF.

This clonotype was counted only a few times. The V and J genes are TRBV28 and TRBJ2-1, with D perhaps matching TRBD2 (5 bases). V lost 6 bases to trimming and J lost 3 bases, with 9 bases between them. The germline V gene has CDR1 MDHEN and CDR2 SYDVKM. The CDR3 contains 13 residues. The CDR3 DNA follows: TGTGCCAGCAGACCGGGGTTCTACAATGAGCAGTTCTTC. Translated, it gives CASRPGFYNEQFF.

This clonotype has more than one count but fewer than ten. This may stem from a read error, because a much larger clone lies one nucleotide away. A read error is likely, as this CDR3 ends without the conserved phenylalanine or tryptophan. This chain connects TRBV12-3 or TRBV12-4 to TRBJ2-7, with a possible D match to TRBD1 (6 bases). The CDR3 spans 13 residues. Trimming left V 7 bases short and J 1 base short, with 11 bases between. CDR3 sequence: CASTDRRSYEQYL. DNA of the CDR3: TGTGCCAGCACCGACAGGCGATCCTACGAGCAGTACCTC.

This clonotype was detected many times. CDR3 sequence reads: CASSVRLNTGELFF. The DNA of the CDR3 is TGTGCCAGCAGTGTTAGACTGAACACCGGGGAGCTGTTTTTT. The V call is TRBV28, the J call TRBJ2-2, with D unclear. The CDR3 is made up of 14 amino acids. Germline V gene data show CDR1 as MDHEN and CDR2 as SYDVKM. V was shortened by 5 bases and J by 1 base, with 8 bases between the two germline ends.

The V gene is TRBV7-2, the J gene TRBJ2-2; a weak D match, TRBD2 (5 bases). V shed 1 base and J shed 5 bases, with 14 bases lying between them. The CDR3 consists of 16 residues. CDR1 and CDR2 from the germline V gene are SGHTA and FQGNSA. CDR3 sequence: CASSLVADSGTGELFF. In nucleotides, the CDR3 is TGTGCCAGCAGCTTAGTTGCTGACTCGGGGACCGGGGAGCTGTTTTTT. Based on the CDR3 plus reference TRBV7-2 and TRBJ2-2, the full variable domain is GAGVSQSPSNKVTEKGKDVELRCDPISGHTALYWYRQSLGQGLEFLIYFQGNSAPDKSGLPSDRFSAERTGGSVSTLTIQRTQQEDSAVYLCASSLVADSGTGELFFGEGSRLTVL.

This clonotype was observed at least ten times. This chain connects TRBV5-1 to TRBJ2-7; D unresolved. The CDR3 totals 13 residues. Trimming took 2 bases from V and 2 from J, leaving 8 bases between them. CDR1 is SGHRS and CDR2 is YFSETQ in the germline V gene. The DNA for the CDR3 is TGCGCCAGCAGCTTTGTAGAAACCTACGAGCAGTACTTC. This codes for CASSFVETYEQYF.

The chain is built from TRBV4-1 and TRBJ1-4; D ambiguous. The CDR3 length is 15 residues. CDR1 is MGHRA, CDR2 YSYEKL, per germline. The V end was cut by 1 base, the J end by 8 bases, with 14 bases between. Written as DNA, the CDR3 is TGCGCCAGCAGCCAAGGTCCGGCGGCAGGCGAAAAACTGTTTTTT. Translation: CASSQGPAAGEKLFF.

This clonotype was observed at least ten times. The chain links TRBV5-1 to TRBJ2-7; 7 bases align to TRBD2. In germline, CDR1 is SGHRS, CDR2 YFSETQ. With 5 bases clipped from V and 5 bases from J, the junction kept 13 bases outside the gene matches. CDR3 length equals 15 residues. In nucleotides, the CDR3 is TGCGCCAGCAGGTCAGCGGGAAGTTGGTCGGACGAGCAGTACTTC. This encodes CASRSAGSWSDEQYF.